The 4 T cell receptor beta chains given below trace back to one sample, sequenced in a study of T cell responses to AZD1222 COVID-19 vaccine. This table comes from immunoSEQ multiplex PCR, and its TCRdb copy is limited to in-frame clones, with some not included. The sample contains about 190,000 clones, over 80% of which appear only once. The sequencing used peripheral blood, collected on day 0 of AZD1222 vaccination. The source is an adult in good health.

The chain combines TRBV19 with TRBJ1-4, with TRBD1 matching over 7 bases. Germline CDR1 reads LNHDA; CDR2 reads SQIVND (reference sequence). Trimming took 1 base from V and 3 from J; bases not matched to a gene: 5. The CDR3 totals 16 residues. This CDR3 is CASSIVGDRANEKLFF. Here the CDR3 DNA reads TGTGCCAGTAGTATAGTTGGAGACAGGGCTAATGAAAAACTGTTTTTT. Complete variable domain (other parts from reference TRBV19 and TRBJ1-4): DGGITQSPKYLFRKEGQNVTLSCEQNLNHDAMYWYRQDPGQGLRLIYYSQIVNDFQKGDIAEGYSVSREKKESFPLTVTSAQKNPTAFYLCASSIVGDRANEKLFFGSGTQLSVL.

The V call is TRBV5-4, the J call TRBJ2-5, with D tentatively TRBD1 (6 bases). Between the trimmed V and J ends, which lost 3 bases and 3 bases, there was a span of 9 bases. The CDR3 is 13 residues long. Germline CDR1 SGHNT, CDR2 YYREEE (reference sequence). DNA of the CDR3: TGTGCCAGCAGCTGGGGACATGAAGAGACCCAGTACTTC. Residues: CASSWGHEETQYF.

The chain joins TRBV11-2 to TRBJ1-2; 7 nucleotides line up with TRBD1. The germline V gene encodes CDR1 SGHAT and CDR2 FQNNGV. CDR3 length: 16 amino acids. The V gene end was trimmed by 2 bases and the J gene end by 8 bases; junction bases not matched to a gene: 14. This CDR3 reads CASSLMRQGDSGGYTF. CDR3 in DNA: TGTGCCAGCAGCTTAATGCGACAGGGCGACAGCGGGGGCTACACCTTC. Together with reference TRBV11-2 and TRBJ1-2, the CDR3 gives the full variable domain: EAGVAQSPRYKIIEKRQSVAFWCNPISGHATLYWYQQILGQGPKLLIQFQNNGVVDDSQLPKDRFSAERLKGVDSTLKIQPAKLEDSAVYLCASSLMRQGDSGGYTFGSGTRLTVV.

Written as DNA, the CDR3 is TGTGCCAGCAGCGAGGGACAGGGGGGCACCCTCCACTTT. Protein: CASSEGQGGTLHF. The chain recombines TRBV7-3 with TRBJ1-6; TRBD1 matches at 11 bases. CDR3 size: 13 residues. The germline V gene has CDR1 SGHTA and CDR2 FQGTGA. V trimming: 5 bases; J trimming: 14 bases; junction bases outside the gene matches: 5.